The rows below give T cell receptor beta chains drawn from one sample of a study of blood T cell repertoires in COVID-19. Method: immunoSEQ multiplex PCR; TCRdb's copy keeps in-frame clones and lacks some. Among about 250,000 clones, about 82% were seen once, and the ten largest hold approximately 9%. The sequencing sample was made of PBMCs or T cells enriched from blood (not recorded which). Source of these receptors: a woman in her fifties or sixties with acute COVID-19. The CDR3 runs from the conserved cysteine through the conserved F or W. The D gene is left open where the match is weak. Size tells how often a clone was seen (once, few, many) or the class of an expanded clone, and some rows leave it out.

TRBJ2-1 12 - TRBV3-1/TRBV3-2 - CASSQVRNEQFF
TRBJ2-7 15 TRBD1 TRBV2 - CASSDPQGAAYEQYF
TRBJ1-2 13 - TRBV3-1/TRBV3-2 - CASRRGQEGGYTF
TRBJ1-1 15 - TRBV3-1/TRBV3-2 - CASSPPGHDNTEAFF
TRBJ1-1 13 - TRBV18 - CASSPQGNTEAFF
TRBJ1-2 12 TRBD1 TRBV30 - CASQGVDYGYTF
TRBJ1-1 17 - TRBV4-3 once CASSQDTLGVMNTEAFF
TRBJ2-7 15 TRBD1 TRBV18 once CASSPPGTGSYEQYF
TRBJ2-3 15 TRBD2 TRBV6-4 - CASSDYLAGVDTQYF
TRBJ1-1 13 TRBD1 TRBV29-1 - CSGRRDRGAEAFF